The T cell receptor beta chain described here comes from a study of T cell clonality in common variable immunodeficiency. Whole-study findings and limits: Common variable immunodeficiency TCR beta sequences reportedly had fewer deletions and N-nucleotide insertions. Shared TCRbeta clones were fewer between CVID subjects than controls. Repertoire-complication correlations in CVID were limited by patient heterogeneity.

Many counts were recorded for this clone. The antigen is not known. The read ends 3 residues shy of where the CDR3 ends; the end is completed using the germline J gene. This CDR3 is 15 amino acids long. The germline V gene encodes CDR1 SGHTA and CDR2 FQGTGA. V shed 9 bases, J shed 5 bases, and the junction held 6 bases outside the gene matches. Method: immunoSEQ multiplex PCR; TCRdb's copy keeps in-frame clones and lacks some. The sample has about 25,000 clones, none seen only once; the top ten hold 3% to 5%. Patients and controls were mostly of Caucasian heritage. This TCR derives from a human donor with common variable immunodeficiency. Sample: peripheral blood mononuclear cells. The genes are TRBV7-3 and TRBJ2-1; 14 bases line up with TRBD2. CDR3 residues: CASRLAGGSNNEQFF. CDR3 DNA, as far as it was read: TGTGCCAGTCGACTAGCGGGAGGGTCTAACAATGAG.